What follows are 18 T cell receptor beta chains derived from one specimen sequenced in a study of breast tumors, draining lymph nodes, adjacent tissues. TCRdb re-derived calls from the multiplex PCR reads in MiXCR, one entry per CDR3 protein. The sample includes a few hundred thousand distinct CDR3 sequences, about 34% of them seen just once. Samples came from axillary lymph nodes draining the breast cancer. Sequencing was performed on axillary lymph node tissue. These receptors were taken from a female donor with breast cancer. Some clones in this sample may be carry-over from other donors' samples.

The chain is built from TRBV7-4 and TRBJ1-6, with D possibly matching TRBD1 (6 bases). Germline CDR1 and CDR2: SGHVT and SQSDAQ. The V end lost 4 bases, the J end lost 14 bases, and 18 bases lay between the germline ends. This CDR3 contains 14 residues. The CDR3 DNA follows: TGTGCCAGCAGCTCCTACGAGCAGGGACAAGCCCTCCACTTT. As protein: CASSSYEQGQALHF.

The V and J genes are TRBV5-6 and TRBJ1-6; D not resolved. CDR1 SGHDT and CDR2 YYEEEE come from the germline V gene. Trimming removed 2 bases at V and 0 bases at J, with 9 bases between. The CDR3 extends over 16 amino acids. CDR3 nucleotide sequence: TGTGCCAGCAGCTTATCCGGGAACTCCTATAATTCACCCCTCCACTTT. Residues: CASSLSGNSYNSPLHF.

Notes on this clonotype: A much larger clone differs from this one at a single base, so this may be a read error. The rearrangement uses TRBV9 and TRBJ2-3; the D gene is possibly TRBD2 (6 bases). Germline-derived CDR1 and CDR2 are SGDLS and YYNGEE. The CDR3 totals 14 residues. In nucleotides, the CDR3 is TGTGCCAGCAGCGTTCGGGACTTGGCAGATACGCGGTATTTT. It specifies CASSVRDLADTRYF. Supplemented by reference TRBV9 and TRBJ2-3, the full variable domain reads DSGVTQTPKHLITATGQRVTLRCSPRSGDLSVYWYQQSLDQGLQFLIQYYNGEERAKGNILERFSAQQFPDLHSELNLSSLELGDSALYFCASSVRDLADTRYFGPGTRLTVL.

With regard to this clonotype: Since a much larger clone is just one base distant, this may be a read error. CDR3 sequence reads: CASSFSEKGSHEKLFF. The CDR3 DNA reads as TGTGCCAGCAGTTTTAGTGAGAAAGGGTCTCACGAAAAACTGTTTTTT. V gene TRBV12-3 or TRBV12-4 combines with J gene TRBJ1-4; the D is unclear. The V and J ends lost 3 bases and 8 bases respectively, with 19 bases between them. CDR3 length: 16 residues.

This clonotype was detected many times. This could be a read error, since a much larger clone is one nucleotide away. The chain has TRBV20-1 and TRBJ1-5; TRBD1 aligns across 7 bases. CDR1 is DFQATT and CDR2 is SNEGSKA in the germline V gene (reference sequence). The CDR3 spans 12 residues. DNA for the CDR3: TGCAGTGTTGGCCAGGTGGGACAGCCCCCGCATTTT. Residues: CSVGQVGQPPHF.

A note on this clonotype: A much more abundant neighbour one base away suggests this may be a read error. The gene calls are TRBV11-2 and TRBJ2-3; D is ambiguous. This CDR3 contains 18 residues. Germline V gives CDR1 SGHAT, CDR2 FQNNGV. V gave up 5 bases and J gave up 4 bases, with 25 bases separating them. The CDR3 DNA reads as TGTGCCAGCAGCGCCCGATTTTACCGGGTTACTTCCGCAGATACGCAGTATTTT. Translated: CASSARFYRVTSADTQYF.

This clonotype was detected many times. The chain carries TRBV24-1 and TRBJ2-2; 7 bases are shared with TRBD1. CDR3 length equals 15 residues. Germline V gives CDR1 KGHDR, CDR2 SFDVKD. V lost 7 bases and J lost 4; bases outside the gene matches: 8. The CDR3 here is CATSGTERSTGELFF. DNA of the CDR3: TGTGCCACCAGCGGGACAGAAAGGAGCACCGGGGAGCTGTTTTTT.

Many counts were recorded for this clonotype. The chain combines TRBV18 with TRBJ1-4; no clear D. Germline CDR1 reads KGHSH; CDR2 reads LQKENI. The CDR3 loop spans 14 amino acids. V was cut by 0 bases and J by 8 bases, with 10 bases left in between. The CDR3 DNA reads TGTGCCAGCTCACCACCGTCCCAGAGGGAAAAACTGTTTTTT. Encoded protein: CASSPPSQREKLFF. Looking up the rest from reference TRBV18 and TRBJ1-4 gives the full variable domain: NAGVMQNPRHLVRRRGQEARLRCSPMKGHSHVYWYRQLPEEGLKFMVYLQKENIIDESGMPKERFSAEFPKEGPSILRIQQVVRGDSAAYFCASSPPSQREKLFFGSGTQLSVL.

The chain links TRBV10-3 to TRBJ1-1, with D possibly matching TRBD1 (5 bases). Germline assignment: CDR1 ENHRY and CDR2 SYGVKD. The ends were cut back, 0 bases at V and 8 bases at J, with 10 bases in the middle. The CDR3 totals 13 residues. The CDR3 spells CAISESARTEAFF. CDR3 DNA: TGTGCCATCAGTGAGTCAGCCAGGACAGAAGCTTTCTTT.

This clonotype was detected a few times. The chain combines TRBV28 with TRBJ1-3, with D unresolved. The V end was cut by 5 bases, the J end by 2 bases, with 16 bases between. The CDR3 contains 16 residues. Germline-derived CDR1 and CDR2 are MDHEN and SYDVKM. CDR3 in DNA: TGTGCCAGCAGTCCACAGATCGGGTTGACTGGAAACACCATATATTTT. Amino acid sequence: CASSPQIGLTGNTIYF.

This clonotype was detected many times. The chain employs TRBV5-1 and TRBJ1-2; D possibly corresponds to TRBD1 (5 bases). Germline CDR1 is SGHRS and CDR2 is YFSETQ. V gave up 4 bases and J gave up 2 bases, with 12 bases separating them. The CDR3 has 14 residues. CDR3 sequence (DNA): TGCGCCAGCAGCGACAGCGCACCAAACTATGGCTACACCTTC. It is translated as CASSDSAPNYGYTF.

This clonotype has just one count. J is TRBJ1-5 and V is TRBV5-1; no clear D gene. Germline lookup yields CDR1 SGHRS and CDR2 YFSETQ. The CDR3 runs 16 residues. V lost 2 bases and J 16 bases, leaving 28 bases between the germline ends. CDR3 region: CASSLESASSAATEHF. The CDR3, as DNA: TGCGCCAGCAGCTTAGAATCGGCCAGTTCCGCTGCAACTGAACATTTT.

At least ten counts were recorded for this clonotype. The CDR3, as DNA: TGTGCCAGCAGTTTTAGCGGTTTCAGCGGCCCGGGGGAGCTGTTTTTT. Translated: CASSFSGFSGPGELFF. The V and J genes are TRBV12-3 or TRBV12-4 and TRBJ2-2; D is possibly TRBD2 (6 bases). This CDR3 has 16 residues. Trimming cost V 3 bases and J 8 bases, with 19 bases left between them.

The gene calls are TRBV7-8 and TRBJ2-7, with D uncertain. The ends were cut back, 0 bases at V and 3 bases at J, with 9 bases in the middle. Germline loops: CDR1 SGHVS, CDR2 FQNEAQ. This CDR3 has 14 residues. The DNA of the CDR3 is TGTGCCAGCAGCTTAGCAGGCGGAGACTACGAGCAGTACTTC. Its protein product is CASSLAGGDYEQYF.

This clonotype was seen ten or more times. This chain uses TRBV7-2 with TRBJ2-1; D assignment may be TRBD1 or TRBD2 (5 bases each). The germline V gene has CDR1 SGHTA and CDR2 FQGNSA. Trimming pared 4 bases from V and 7 bases from J, leaving 8 bases between. This CDR3 has 12 residues. In DNA form, the CDR3 reads TGTGCCAGCAGCTCGGGACGAAATGAGCAGTTCTTC. It yields the protein CASSSGRNEQFF.

Regarding this clonotype: This may be a read error, as it is one base from a much larger clone. The CDR3 does not close with the conserved phenylalanine or tryptophan, likely indicating a read error. Written as DNA, the CDR3 is TGTGCCAGCAGCTTAAACAGGGCCTACAATGAGCAGTTCCTC. Residues: CASSLNRAYNEQFL. The genes are TRBV7-6 and TRBJ2-1; maybe TRBD1 (6 bases). The CDR3 sequence is 14 residues long. From germline, CDR1 is SGHVS and CDR2 FNYEAQ. Trimming took 2 bases from V and 2 from J, leaving 7 bases between them.

J is TRBJ2-7 and V is TRBV15; the match to TRBD1 covers 11 bases. V lost 1 base, J lost 4 bases, and 6 bases stayed unmatched. CDR1 and CDR2 from the germline V gene are LNHNV and YYDKDF (reference sequence). The CDR3 consists of 16 residues. CDR3 amino acids: CATSRARDRGKYEQYF. The CDR3 nucleotides read TGTGCCACCAGCAGAGCCCGGGACAGGGGGAAATACGAGCAGTACTTC. The whole variable domain, filled in from reference TRBV15 and TRBJ2-7, reads DAMVIQNPRYQVTQFGKPVTLSCSQTLNHNVMYWYQQKSSQAPKLLFHYYDKDFNNEADTPDNFQSRRPNTSFCFLDIRSPGLGDTAMYLCATSRARDRGKYEQYFGPGTRLTVT.

At least ten counts were recorded for this clonotype. J is TRBJ2-1 and V is TRBV7-6, with 14 nucleotides matching TRBD2. V shed 3 bases, J shed 8 bases, and the junction held 3 bases outside the gene matches. The germline V gene has CDR1 SGHVS and CDR2 FNYEAQ. The CDR3 is 15 amino acids. CDR3 bases: TGTGCCAGCAGCTTCGGACTAGCGGGGGGCTATGAGCAGTTCTTC. Its protein product is CASSFGLAGGYEQFF.